This TCR beta chain was captured in a study of T-cell memory formation after mild COVID-19. Via MiXCR, TCRdb re-called the 5' RACE reads, giving one row per CDR3 protein. The table records about 57,000 distinct CDR3 sequences, approximately 12% of them present only once. On this clonotype itself: Its antigen is not known.

Per germline, CDR1 SGHVS and CDR2 FNYEAQ. The CDR3 has 23 residues. The ends lost 0 bases at V and 10 bases at J; junction bases unmatched: 30. Study findings and constraints: Clones that contracted from day 15 to 85 were balanced CD4/CD8, while later expanders leaned CD4+.

The chain couples TRBV7-6 to TRBJ1-1; 12 bases are shared with TRBD1. The specimen was PBMCs or a T cell subset sorted from them (not recorded which). This receptor was taken from a young man who had mild COVID-19 (a few samples of this study predate the infection). Cell type and time point are not known. Here the CDR3 reads CASSLADPGTGGARDAGQRAAFF. The CDR3 DNA reads TGTGCCAGCAGCTTAGCGGATCCCGGGACAGGGGGCGCGAGAGATGCTGGGCAGAGGGCAGCTTTCTTT. Combining the CDR3 with reference TRBV7-6 and TRBJ1-1 gives the whole variable domain GAGVSQSPRYKVTKRGQDVALRCDPISGHVSLYWYRQALGQGPEFLTYFNYEAQQDKSGLPNDRFSAERPEGSISTLTIQRTEQRDSAMYRCASSLADPGTGGARDAGQRAAFFGQGTRLTVV.